Presented here are 20 T cell receptor beta chains from one specimen sequenced in a study of cytomegalovirus exposure and HLA in healthy donors. The PCR employed 60 Vbeta primers together with 13 Jbeta primers. Produced via immunoSEQ multiplex PCR; TCRdb's table is partial and in-frame only. This sample contains approximately 140,000 clones. Material for sequencing was PBMCs. These receptors were collected from a man aged 35 to 55 in good health and CMV-seronegative.

The gene calls are TRBV15 and TRBJ2-3; possibly TRBD2 for D (5 bases). The CDR3 length is 13 residues. The ends were cut back, 0 bases at V and 5 bases at J, with 6 bases in the middle. Germline V gene lookup returns CDR1 LNHNV and CDR2 YYDKDF (reference sequence). The CDR3 sequence is CATSREGGDTQYF. The CDR3 nucleotides are TGTGCCACCAGCAGAGAAGGAGGAGATACGCAGTATTTT.

Here the CDR3 DNA reads TGTGCCAGTAGTATTAAGCAAGACCGGGGGGCTTTCTTT. This codes for CASSIKQDRGAFF. The gene calls are TRBV19 and TRBJ1-1; tentatively, D is TRBD1 (5 bases). The CDR3 extends over 13 amino acids. Germline V gene data show CDR1 as LNHDA and CDR2 as SQIVND (reference sequence). Trimming shortened V by 3 bases and J by 11 bases, and 16 bases separated the two germline ends.

The chain employs TRBV6-4 and TRBJ1-5; tentatively, D is TRBD1 (5 bases). This CDR3 is 13 amino acids long. CDR1 MRHNA and CDR2 SNTAGT come from the germline V gene. The V end was cut by 3 bases, the J end by 3 bases, with 6 bases between. CDR3 loop: CASSEDNNQPQHF. The CDR3 DNA reads as TGTGCCAGCAGTGAGGACAACAATCAGCCCCAGCATTTT.

The chain joins TRBV5-6 to TRBJ1-2; 9 positions match TRBD1. Germline V CDR1 and CDR2: SGHDT, YYEEEE. CDR3 length: 16 residues. Trimming at V came to 2 bases and at J to 2 bases, leaving 7 bases not matched to a gene. For the CDR3, the DNA is TGTGCCAGCAGCTTTGTCGGGACAGGGTACAACTATGGCTACACCTTC. This codes for CASSFVGTGYNYGYTF.

The gene calls are TRBV7-2 and TRBJ1-1; perhaps TRBD1 as D (5 bases). This CDR3 region has 13 residues. V was shortened by 11 bases and J by 0 bases, with 13 bases between the two germline ends. Germline lookup yields CDR1 SGHTA and CDR2 FQGNSA. The CDR3: CAVRRGLNTEAFF. The CDR3 DNA is TGTGCCGTCCGGCGGGGCTTGAACACTGAAGCTTTCTTT.

The rearrangement uses TRBV6-6 and TRBJ1-1, with D tentatively TRBD1 (5 bases). This CDR3 has 15 residues. The germline V and J ends were trimmed by 5 bases and 3 bases, with 16 bases remaining between them. Per the germline V gene, CDR1 is MNHNY and CDR2 is SVGAGI (reference sequence). Written as DNA, the CDR3 is TGTGCCAGCAGTCCGACTTCGACGGGGGACACTGAAGCTTTCTTT. Translated: CASSPTSTGDTEAFF.

The rearrangement links TRBV6-1 to TRBJ2-2; 7 bases align to TRBD2. Trimming removed 4 bases from V and 4 bases from J; junction bases left unmatched: 3. Germline V CDR1 and CDR2: MNHNS, SASEGT. The CDR3 has 14 amino acids. The CDR3 region is CASSAGTTTGELFF. The CDR3 nucleotides are TGTGCCAGCAGTGCGGGGACTACCACCGGGGAGCTGTTTTTT.

The rearrangement joins TRBV5-1 to TRBJ2-3; 9 bases fit TRBD2. V lost 3 bases to trimming and J lost 2 bases; unmatched junction nucleotides: 7. Germline V gene sequence: CDR1 SGHRS, CDR2 YFSETQ. This CDR3 region has 16 residues. Written as DNA, the CDR3 is TGCGCCAGCAGCTCCCAGGCGGGGGGGATCACAGATACGCAGTATTTT. Encoded protein: CASSSQAGGITDTQYF.

The V and J genes are TRBV2 and TRBJ1-1, with a tentative D call TRBD1 (5 bases). CDR3 size: 12 residues. The germline V gene has CDR1 SNHLY and CDR2 FYNNEI. Deletions cut 10 bases from V and 1 base from J, with 10 bases between. CDR3 sequence reads: CATRGTNTEAFF. The CDR3 nucleotides are TGTGCCACTCGGGGGACGAACACTGAAGCTTTCTTT.

The V call is TRBV5-1, the J call TRBJ2-5; 14 nucleotides line up with TRBD2. The CDR3 loop spans 16 amino acids. The junction had 4 bases not matched to a gene; V was cut back by 4 bases and J by 2 bases. Germline lookup yields CDR1 SGHRS and CDR2 YFSETQ. This CDR3 is CASSRTSGGQQETQYF. CDR3 bases: TGCGCCAGCAGCAGGACTAGCGGGGGGCAACAAGAGACCCAGTACTTC.

The chain uses TRBV18 and TRBJ2-3; TRBD2 aligns across 14 bases. In germline, CDR1 is KGHSH, CDR2 LQKENI. The ends lost 3 bases at V and 2 bases at J; junction bases unmatched: 4. CDR3 length: 17 amino acids. Here the CDR3 DNA reads TGTGCCAGCTCACCGGGACTAGCGGGGGCTTTCACAGATACGCAGTATTTT. Translating gives CASSPGLAGAFTDTQYF.

The CDR3 DNA follows: TGCGCCAGCAGCCTGACTAAACCGGGCAATCAGCCCCAGCATTTT. Protein: CASSLTKPGNQPQHF. This sequence joins TRBV5-1 and TRBJ1-5; D unclear. Germline assignment: CDR1 SGHRS and CDR2 YFSETQ. The CDR3 is made up of 15 amino acids. V lost 4 bases and J 2 bases, leaving 13 bases between the germline ends.

The rearrangement joins TRBV2 to TRBJ1-4; D possibly corresponds to TRBD1 (5 bases). The CDR3 covers 14 residues. Germline loops: CDR1 SNHLY, CDR2 FYNNEI. V was pared by 6 bases and J by 8 bases, with 16 bases between. CDR3 sequence reads: CASRIQDPAEKLFF. CDR3 DNA sequence: TGTGCCAGCAGGATACAGGACCCGGCCGAAAAACTGTTTTTT. The whole variable domain, remainder taken from reference TRBV2 and TRBJ1-4, is EPEVTQTPSHQVTQMGQEVILRCVPISNHLYFYWYRQILGQKVEFLVSFYNNEISEKSEIFDDQFSVERPDGSNFTLKIRSTKLEDSAMYFCASRIQDPAEKLFFGSGTQLSVL.

This sequence joins TRBV13 and TRBJ2-2; 8 positions match TRBD2. The CDR3 runs 14 residues. Trimming took 0 bases from V and 10 from J; bases not matched to a gene: 4. The germline gives CDR1 PRHDT, CDR2 FYEKMQ (reference sequence). CDR3 loop: CASSLGRGGLELFF. DNA of the CDR3: TGTGCCAGCAGCTTAGGCCGGGGGGGCCTGGAGCTGTTTTTT.

The V call is TRBV7-3, the J call TRBJ2-7, with 9 bases fitting TRBD1. Losses at the gene ends were 5 bases for V and 5 bases for J; bases not matched to a gene: 4. CDR3 length: 13 residues. CDR1 SGHTA and CDR2 FQGTGA come from the germline V gene. CDR3 sequence: CASSRGTGNEQYF. DNA of the CDR3: TGTGCCAGCAGCCGGGGGACAGGGAACGAGCAGTACTTC.

V is TRBV28 and J is TRBJ1-1; 7 bases line up with TRBD1. This CDR3 contains 15 residues. CDR1 and CDR2 (germline): MDHEN, SYDVKM. The J segment lost 4 bases and the V segment lost 3 bases, leaving 8 bases of the junction unmatched. The CDR3: CASSLWRGRSTEAFF. CDR3 nucleotide sequence: TGTGCCAGCAGTTTGTGGAGGGGGCGGTCCACTGAAGCTTTCTTT.

The chain is built from TRBV4-3 and TRBJ2-2, with TRBD2 matching 11 bases. J was trimmed by 4 bases and V by 0 bases; bases with no gene match: 4. The CDR3 has 17 amino acids. Germline V lookup: CDR1 LGHNA, CDR2 YSLEER. CDR3 residues: CASSQDWLAGGTGELFF. CDR3 in DNA: TGCGCCAGCAGCCAAGATTGGCTAGCGGGGGGCACCGGGGAGCTGTTTTTT.

The chain carries TRBV11-2 and TRBJ2-5; 7 bases map to TRBD2. Per the germline V gene, CDR1 is SGHAT and CDR2 is FQNNGV. The CDR3 totals 15 residues. V dropped 2 bases and J dropped 4; count of bases not matched to a gene: 7. The CDR3 nucleotides read TGTGCCAGCAGCTTAATGGGGAGGGGTGGAGAGACCCAGTACTTC. This codes for CASSLMGRGGETQYF.

V gene TRBV28 combines with J gene TRBJ1-5; tentative D call: TRBD1 (5 bases). Trimming left V 10 bases short and J 6 bases short, with 10 bases between. The CDR3 consists of 11 residues. Germline V lookup: CDR1 MDHEN, CDR2 SYDVKM. This CDR3 reads CAIAGGQPQHF. The CDR3 nucleotides read TGTGCCATTGCGGGGGGTCAGCCCCAGCATTTT.

J is TRBJ2-7 and V is TRBV5-6; TRBD2 matches 7 bases. V trimming: 3 bases; J trimming: 4 bases; junction bases outside the gene matches: 10. Germline loops: CDR1 SGHDT, CDR2 YYEEEE. The CDR3 contains 15 residues. CDR3 residues: CASSSPGTILYEQYF. The CDR3 nucleotides read TGTGCCAGCAGCTCCCCCGGGACTATTCTTTACGAGCAGTACTTC.